In this sample, the clone carrying this T cell receptor (beta chain) turned up once. The V gene's germline CDR1 is LNHDA and CDR2 SQIVND (reference sequence). Trimming cost V 5 bases and J 2 bases, with 12 bases left between them. CDR3 length: 14 amino acids. Exposed enrollees had met someone with a PCR-confirmed or clinician-diagnosed COVID-19 case at some point within the 2 weeks before study entry. Methods used by the authors: Amplifying reference gene primers gave estimates of nucleated cell counts. The data were produced by immunoSEQ multiplex PCR, yet TCRdb's version contains in-frame clones alone and is incomplete. V, J and clone size are taken as reported in that table, and D and trimming were inferred from the DNA itself. The sample has some 300,000 clones, 85% to 90% seen once. This entry belongs to a study of blood T cell repertoires in COVID-19. Study context: Whether acute or convalescent, the COVID-19 samples came from the United States, Italy and Spain.

The sample comprised PBMCs or T cells enriched from blood (not recorded which). This TCR was recovered from a woman aged 50 to 60 who had been exposed to COVID-19. The chain carries TRBV19 and TRBJ2-5; TRBD2 is a possible D gene (5 bases). The CDR3, as DNA: TGTGCCAGTAGTCGGCCGGGAACTCAAGAGACCCAGTACTTC. Translating it yields CASSRPGTQETQYF.